This T cell receptor (beta chain) comes out of a study of CD8+ T cells in alopecia areata. Whole-study context: Using the percentage of affected scalp area, treated patients' severity was scored.

Points from the study as a whole: Scalp lesions, especially in alopecia totalis/universalis, had higher clonality than normal scalp. Significant decreases in scalp clonality and expanded CD8+ clones followed tofacitinib treatment.

Germline V gives CDR1 SEHNR, CDR2 FQNEAQ (reference sequence). V was trimmed by 1 base and J by 6 bases, leaving 7 bases between them. The CDR3 runs 13 residues. It was cDNA, reverse transcribed from extracted RNA, that served as the sequencing template. Clones were sequenced by immunoSEQ multiplex PCR, and TCRdb holds only the in-frame ones, with some missing. The sample includes more than 95,000 clones, more than 75% seen only once; the top ten take more than 9.5%. Treatment reported: oral pan-JAK inhibitor, 5-10 mg twice daily. As regards this clone: No antigen is known for it.

The chain recombines TRBV7-9 with TRBJ2-1; tentatively, D is TRBD2 (5 bases). This receptor was identified in a human donor with alopecia areata. Material: CD8+ T cells sorted from blood, obtained at approximately week 30, from a patient treated with tofacitinib. The CDR3 reads CASSLVRGNEQFF. DNA of the CDR3: TGTGCCAGCAGCTTAGTCCGGGGCAATGAGCAGTTCTTC.